A selection of T cell receptor beta chains follows, all from one sample in a study of patients and donors after allogeneic stem cell transplantation. TCRdb passed the RT-PCR reads through MiXCR, listing each CDR3 protein once. The sample carries about a million distinct CDR3 sequences, 15% to 20% recorded once. Material for sequencing was blood, either unsorted or a sorted T cell fraction (not recorded which). These receptors all come from a human donor who was either an allogeneic HSCT recipient or a stem cell or donor lymphocyte infusion donor (not recorded which). It is not recorded whose cells these are; they may come from a transplant donor. CDR3s include the opening cysteine and the closing phenylalanine or tryptophan. D genes are given only for firm matches. Rows give clone size only sometimes, using once, few, many, or a class for an expanded clone.

abundance | d_gene | j_gene | v_gene | CDR3aa | CDR3nt
NA | NA | TRBJ2-2 | TRBV5-1 | CASSADSANTGELFF | TGCGCCAGCAGCGCGGACAGCGCGAACACCGGGGAGCTGTTTTTT
many | NA | TRBJ2-2 | TRBV10-3 | CAIGGPNTGELFF | TGTGCCATCGGGGGGCCGAACACCGGGGAGCTGTTTTTT
few | TRBD1 | TRBJ2-3 | TRBV15 | CATSSSAPGQGLDTQYF | TGTGCCACCAGCAGTTCCGCGCCGGGACAGGGCTTAGATACGCAGTATTTT
many | NA | TRBJ1-1 | TRBV13 | CASSPWTVMNTEAFF | TGTGCCAGCAGCCCCTGGACGGTTATGAACACTGAAGCTTTCTTT
few | NA | TRBJ1-2 | TRBV5-1 | CASSLGTVDSGYTF | TGCGCCAGCAGCTTGGGGACAGTAGACAGTGGCTACACCTTC
NA | NA | TRBJ1-1 | TRBV2 | CASSELTGNTEAFF | TGTGCCAGCAGTGAGCTGACAGGTAACACTGAAGCTTTCTTT
many | NA | TRBJ2-7 | TRBV7-9 | CASSGFSYEQYF | TGTGCCAGCAGCGGTTTTTCCTACGAGCAGTACTTC
few | NA | TRBJ2-7 | TRBV6-7 | CASSYQGTASHEQYF | TGTGCCAGCAGTTACCAGGGGACGGCTTCCCACGAGCAGTACTTC
NA | TRBD1 | TRBJ2-7 | TRBV5-1 | CASSPGQGVWEQYF | TGCGCCAGCAGCCCGGGACAGGGGGTCTGGGAGCAGTACTTC
NA | NA | TRBJ2-1 | TRBV6-6 | CASNREDNEQFF | TGTGCCAGCAATCGGGAAGACAATGAGCAGTTCTTC
few | NA | TRBJ2-3 | TRBV3-1 | CASSQDASRSTDTQYF | TGTGCCAGCAGCCAAGATGCTAGCAGAAGCACAGATACGCAGTATTTT
NA | TRBD1 | TRBJ1-1 | TRBV2 | CASSETGTGGNLEAFF | TGTGCCAGCAGTGAAACGGGGACAGGGGGCAACCTTGAAGCTTTCTTT
few | TRBD2 | TRBJ2-1 | TRBV20-1 | CSARTSGLYNEQFF | TGCAGTGCCAGGACTAGCGGCCTTTACAATGAGCAGTTCTTC
NA | TRBD1 | TRBJ2-7 | TRBV4-1 | CASSQDLDRGPSGGSYEQYF | TGCGCCAGCAGCCAAGATTTGGACAGGGGGCCCTCGGGTGGCTCCTACGAGCAGTACTTC
few | NA | TRBJ2-1 | TRBV15 | CATSRDLRKARHEQFF | TGTGCCACCAGCAGAGATTTGAGGAAAGCGAGGCATGAGCAGTTCTTC
many | NA | TRBJ2-3 | TRBV12-3/TRBV12-4 | CASSPGTRYNTDTQYF | TGTGCCAGCAGCCCCGGGACCAGATATAACACAGATACGCAGTATTTT